Listed below are T cell receptor beta chains from one sample, sequenced in a study of CD4+ T cells in melanoma. The table came from immunoSEQ multiplex PCR; TCRdb's copy has only in-frame clones and leaves some out. The sample records approximately 20,000 clones, 83% being singletons. Input material: cells from a culture (not recorded whether cultured in vitro). The origin of the receptors is a human donor with melanoma. Both conserved end residues are part of each CDR3. A D gene is named only where the DNA matches it firmly. The listing skips clone size in some rows; elsewhere it reads once, few, many or a size class.

d_gene	j_gene	abundance	v_gene	CDR3aa	CDR3nt
-	TRBJ2-3	-	TRBV27	CASSSIRGTSTDTQYF	TGTGCCAGCAGTTCGATCCGGGGCACCAGCACAGATACGCAGTATTTT
-	TRBJ1-4	-	TRBV7-9	CASSRTTNEKLFF	TGTGCCAGCAGCCGCACAACTAATGAAAAACTGTTTTTT
TRBD2	TRBJ2-2	-	TRBV4-1	CASSQADLAGGPSGELFF	TGCGCCAGCAGCCAAGCCGATCTAGCGGGGGGGCCGTCCGGGGAGCTGTTTTTT
TRBD1	TRBJ2-2	-	TRBV18	CASSQTGVGTGELFF	TGTGCCAGCTCTCAAACAGGGGTCGGCACCGGGGAGCTGTTTTTT
-	TRBJ1-2	-	TRBV4-1	CASSQENTGLAYGYTF	TGCGCCAGCAGCCAAGAGAACACGGGCCTGGCCTATGGCTACACCTTC
TRBD1	TRBJ1-5	-	TRBV5-1	CASSLGPGTGYNQPQHF	TGCGCCAGCAGCTTGGGGCCCGGGACAGGGTATAATCAGCCCCAGCATTTT
-	TRBJ2-7	once	TRBV5-1	CASSRGGEQYF	TGCGCCAGCAGCAGGGGCGGAGAGCAGTACTTC
TRBD2	TRBJ2-1	-	TRBV6-1	CASSVLAGAHNEQFF	TGTGCCAGCAGCGTCCTAGCGGGGGCCCACAATGAGCAGTTCTTC
TRBD2	TRBJ2-5	-	TRBV11-2	CASSVTRGVQETQYF	TGTGCCAGCAGCGTTACCCGGGGGGTCCAAGAGACCCAGTACTTC
TRBD1	TRBJ2-4	-	TRBV6-5	CASSYWTGGIQYF	TGTGCCAGCAGTTACTGGACAGGGGGCATTCAGTACTTC
TRBD2	TRBJ2-1	-	TRBV2	CASDAPSGGYNEQFF	TGTGCCAGTGATGCCCCTAGCGGGGGGTACAATGAGCAGTTCTTC
TRBD1	TRBJ2-7	medium-sized	TRBV29-1	CSAGTGQGNEQYF	TGCAGCGCCGGCACGGGACAGGGGAACGAGCAGTACTTC
-	TRBJ2-7	-	TRBV6-9	CASSRGQSASYEQYF	TGTGCCAGCAGCCGAGGACAGTCAGCCTCCTACGAGCAGTACTTC
-	TRBJ2-2	-	TRBV27	CASSLRTVNTGELFF	TGTGCCAGCAGTTTAAGGACGGTCAACACCGGGGAGCTGTTTTTT
-	TRBJ1-4	-	TRBV6-6	CASSPREGSNEKLFF	TGTGCCAGCAGCCCCCGGGAGGGGAGCAATGAAAAACTGTTTTTT
TRBD1	TRBJ1-1	-	TRBV2	CASRTGLLFNILAFF	TGTGCCAGCCGGACAGGGCTCTTATTTAACATCTTGGCTTTCTTT
-	TRBJ2-2	-	TRBV4-1	CASSHPWARGGNTGELFF	TGCGCCAGCAGCCACCCGTGGGCCAGGGGAGGTAACACCGGGGAGCTGTTTTTT
-	TRBJ1-1	-	TRBV19	CASNGRAGGSVAFF	TGTGCCAGTAACGGGAGGGCGGGAGGAAGCGTCGCTTTCTTT
-	TRBJ2-7	once	TRBV10-2	CASRAGYEQYF	TGCGCCAGCAGGGCAGGCTACGAGCAGTACTTC
-	TRBJ2-7	few	TRBV15	CATSRDRGGYEQYF	TGTGCCACCAGCAGAGATAGGGGGGGGTACGAGCAGTACTTC
-	TRBJ1-1	-	TRBV11-2	CASSALLNTEAFF	TGTGCCAGCAGCGCCCTTCTGAACACTGAAGCTTTCTTT
-	TRBJ2-1	-	TRBV5-1	CASSLLAGEGNEQFF	TGCGCCAGCAGCTTGTTAGCAGGGGAAGGCAATGAGCAGTTCTTC
-	TRBJ1-1	few	TRBV19	CASTRGNTEAFF	TGTGCCAGTACCAGGGGGAACACTGAAGCTTTCTTT
-	TRBJ1-3	-	TRBV1	CTSSQDLDRPSGNTIYF	TGCACCAGCAGCCAAGATCTAGACAGGCCCTCTGGAAACACCATATATTTT
-	TRBJ1-1	-	TRBV5-1	CASSLGQMNTEAFF	TGCGCCAGCAGCTTGGGACAGATGAACACTGAAGCTTTCTTT
-	TRBJ2-7	-	TRBV27	CASSSYRVGSYEQYF	TGTGCCAGCAGTTCCTACAGGGTTGGGTCCTACGAGCAGTACTTC
-	TRBJ2-1	-	TRBV7-3	CASSSPEKGHNEQFF	TGTGCCAGCAGCTCCCCGGAGAAGGGGCACAATGAGCAGTTCTTC
-	TRBJ2-7	-	TRBV9	CASSVRPSSYEQYF	TGTGCCAGCAGCGTCCGGCCAAGCTCCTACGAGCAGTACTTC
-	TRBJ1-2	-	TRBV5-4	CASSHGGDIRYGYTF	TGTGCCAGCTCCCATGGGGGGGATATACGGTATGGCTACACCTTC
-	TRBJ1-2	-	TRBV29-1	CSVDRGYGYTF	TGCAGCGTTGACAGGGGCTATGGCTACACCTTC
TRBD1	TRBJ2-2	-	TRBV11-3	CASSSRGLTGELFF	TGTGCCAGCAGCTCCAGGGGGCTCACCGGGGAGCTGTTTTTT
-	TRBJ2-5	-	TRBV5-5	CASSLGLAPTFETQYF	TGTGCCAGCAGCTTGGGGCTAGCGCCGACCTTTGAGACCCAGTACTTC
-	TRBJ1-3	-	TRBV18	CASSPEGVISGNTIYF	TGTGCCAGCTCACCAGAAGGTGTGATCTCTGGAAACACCATATATTTT
TRBD1	TRBJ1-3	-	TRBV28	CASTAPGGFGNTIYF	TGTGCCAGCACGGCACCAGGGGGCTTCGGAAACACCATATATTTT
-	TRBJ2-3	-	TRBV5-1	CASSEGRSTDTQYF	TGCGCCAGCAGCGAGGGACGGAGCACAGATACGCAGTATTTT
-	TRBJ2-6	-	TRBV18	CASSPYRTYSGANVLTF	TGTGCCAGCTCACCATACAGGACGTACTCTGGGGCCAACGTCCTGACTTTC
-	TRBJ1-5	-	TRBV6-6	CASTDPVRVGQPQHF	TGTGCCAGCACTGACCCTGTCCGGGTTGGACAGCCCCAGCATTTT
-	TRBJ1-2	-	TRBV6-6	CASSPRGKTYGYTF	TGTGCCAGCAGTCCCCGGGGGAAGACCTATGGCTACACCTTC
-	TRBJ1-4	-	TRBV6-1	CASRRYGGGEKLFF	TGTGCCAGCAGGCGTTACGGGGGAGGGGAAAAACTGTTTTTT
-	TRBJ1-4	-	TRBV5-1	CASSLGTHNEKLFF	TGCGCCAGCAGCTTGGGGACTCATAATGAAAAACTGTTTTTT
-	TRBJ2-5	-	TRBV5-4	CASSLAGVGETQYF	TGTGCCAGCAGCTTGGCAGGGGTGGGGGAGACCCAGTACTTC
-	TRBJ1-1	-	TRBV6-6	CASSAWTENTEAFF	TGTGCCAGCAGTGCCTGGACAGAGAACACTGAAGCTTTCTTT
TRBD1	TRBJ1-2	-	TRBV11-2	CASSQGGQSFYGYTF	TGTGCCAGCAGCCAGGGGGGGCAGTCCTTCTATGGCTACACCTTC
-	TRBJ2-1	-	TRBV9	CASSVVGGGTYNEQFF	TGTGCCAGCAGCGTAGTAGGCGGGGGCACCTACAATGAGCAGTTCTTC
-	TRBJ2-7	-	TRBV7-9	CASSVGQNGAYEQYF	TGTGCCAGCAGCGTAGGACAGAACGGCGCCTACGAGCAGTACTTC
-	TRBJ2-1	-	TRBV5-1	CASSLVSSLYNEQFF	TGCGCCAGCAGCTTGGTTTCTAGCCTCTACAATGAGCAGTTCTTC
TRBD1	TRBJ1-5	-	TRBV2	CASRGDRAGNQPQHF	TGTGCCAGCAGAGGGGACAGGGCTGGCAATCAGCCCCAGCATTTT
TRBD2	TRBJ2-2	-	TRBV19	CASSARGTSGGRNTGELFF	TGTGCCAGCAGCGCCCGAGGGACTAGCGGGGGCCGCAACACCGGGGAGCTGTTTTTT
-	TRBJ2-5	-	TRBV4-2	CASSGMEGGGREETQYF	TGTGCCAGCAGCGGAATGGAGGGGGGGGGTAGGGAAGAGACCCAGTACTTC
TRBD2	TRBJ2-2	-	TRBV12-5	CASGLELAGTGELFF	TGTGCTAGTGGTTTAGAACTAGCGGGCACCGGGGAGCTGTTTTTT
-	TRBJ1-1	-	TRBV2	CASSARDTVFGAFF	TGTGCCAGCAGTGCCAGGGATACCGTATTTGGAGCTTTCTTT
-	TRBJ1-5	-	TRBV10-2	CASSLTEGQPQHF	TGCGCCAGCAGTCTAACAGAGGGACAGCCCCAGCATTTT
-	TRBJ1-2	-	TRBV7-8	CASSSETGYGGYTF	TGTGCCAGCAGCTCAGAAACAGGTTACGGTGGCTACACCTTC
-	TRBJ2-2	-	TRBV4-1	CASSQSFSERGELFF	TGCGCCAGCAGCCAGTCATTCTCCGAGCGGGGGGAGCTGTTTTTT
TRBD1	TRBJ1-2	once	TRBV30	CAWSVGTVYGYTF	TGTGCCTGGAGTGTCGGGACAGTCTATGGCTACACCTTC
-	TRBJ1-4	-	TRBV7-9	CASSLSQINEKLFF	TGTGCCAGCAGCTTGAGCCAGATTAATGAAAAACTGTTTTTT
TRBD2	TRBJ2-5	-	TRBV5-1	CASSFSGGAETQYF	TGCGCCAGTAGCTTTAGCGGGGGGGCAGAGACCCAGTACTTC
TRBD2	TRBJ2-7	-	TRBV19	CASARGADSYEQYF	TGTGCCAGCGCGCGGGGGGCCGACTCCTACGAGCAGTACTTC
-	TRBJ1-4	-	TRBV7-9	CASSHLAGRGNVFEKLFF	TGTGCCAGCAGCCATCTTGCAGGCCGAGGAAATGTTTTTGAAAAACTGTTTTTT
-	TRBJ1-4	-	TRBV30	CAWGREAPGEKLFF	TGTGCCTGGGGGCGGGAGGCCCCAGGGGAAAAACTGTTTTTT